This T cell receptor (beta chain) was captured by sequencing in a study of identical twins. Study outcomes and limitations: Cord blood's abundant beta clonotypes had fewer insertions, unlike memory repertoires. Among monozygotic twins, out-of-frame TCR alpha sharing exceeded what models predicted.

The CDR3 has 8 residues. Template switching (which added a universal primer site) was used, and cDNA carried unique molecular identifiers. TCRdb re-derived calls from the 5' RACE reads in MiXCR, one entry per CDR3 protein. The data show 200,000 to 250,000 distinct CDR3 sequences, 6% to 8% seen once. This clonotype was seen many times. Its antigen is currently unknown. The sample was also linked to a second study, of yellow fever vaccine responses in identical twins.

The sample comprised CD8+ T cells sorted from blood. The V gene is TRBV12-3 or TRBV12-4, the J gene TRBJ2-1; no definite D call. The sequence was obtained from a woman between 18 and 30 years old in good health. DNA of the CDR3: TGTACAGACAATGAGCAGTTCTTC. Encoded protein: CTDNEQFF.